This T cell receptor beta chain came from a study of T cells in localized non-small cell lung cancer. Whole-study findings and limits: Paired adjacent lung recovered a median roughly 56 of the top 100 tumor clones. Greater blood T cell density accompanied longer overall survival.

V lost 9 bases, J lost 0 bases, and 9 bases lay in between. The germline V gene has CDR1 LNHDA and CDR2 SQIVND (reference sequence). This CDR3 has 14 residues. TCRdb keeps only in-frame clones here, not all; method: immunoSEQ multiplex PCR. The table includes a few thousand clones, around 33% detected once. This clone was counted only a few times. Its matching antigen is unknown. J is TRBJ2-6 and V is TRBV19, with D unclear. The TCR was taken from a male donor at least 60 years old with stage I lung adenocarcinoma. This sample comprised normal lung tissue next to the tumor, obtained before any cancer treatment. The CDR3 region has the DNA TGTGCCAGCACCGGGTACTCTGGGGCCAACGTCCTGACTTTC. Protein product: CASTGYSGANVLTF.